This paragraph reports one T cell receptor (beta chain). Its antigen is still unknown. Within one base of it there is no much larger clone, and no base qualities were kept. The sample is drawn from a study of cytomegalovirus exposure and HLA in healthy donors (dated by TCRdb to 2016 to 2017). Study-level background: In an earlier analysis of 587 of the donors, 276 Gb of sequence data and some 100 million unique TCR beta sequences from about 190 million T cells were reported. The T cell repertoires of several hundred subjects were profiled by immunosequencing and related to cytomegalovirus serostatus. An earlier analysis of several hundred of the donors used high-throughput TCR beta sequencing to judge whether each TCR beta V gene segment behaved as functional or pseudogenic. Roughly 300 gigabases of sequencing data and 70 million to 85 million unique TCR sequences were included in an early release covering 550 to 800 HLA-typed donors. The number of donors typed differed by locus, with roughly 620-640 for A, B, C, DRB1 and DQB1, around 520 for DQA1, nearly 610 for DPA1, and roughly 450 for DPB1. About five DR-DQ haplotypes were treated as single units for association and clustering because of strong linkage in the cohort. Besides the first cohort of 500 to 700 subjects, a separate validation cohort made up of 120 different subjects was used. A later analysis re-examined previously published TCR beta repertoires from more than 650 donors and added high-resolution HLA genotyping to investigate patterns of TCR occurrence. Of the roughly 400 genotyped donors, over 65% fell in the genetic ancestry cluster associated with self-reported Caucasian donors. High-throughput TCR immunosequencing, statistical association of individual TCRs with disease status, and machine learning were combined to predict cytomegalovirus infection status. All discovery cohort repertoires had been generated using a single sequencing platform. The study aimed to test whether signatures of past pathogen exposure could be identified by cataloging public T cell receptors. Donor age, sex, ethnicity and CMV serostatus were compiled alongside the repertoire data. The later analysis used no new phenotypic data to find candidate immune exposures, relying instead on TCR beta sequences and their occurrence across donors. Genome-wide SNP genotypes for about 55% of the 666 donors were used in a later genetic analysis, which treated that subset as a discovery cohort. Both class I and class II loci were covered by HLA typing, at four-digit resolution. Among around 400 genotyped donors of the cohort, an average of about 240,000 unique TCR beta nucleotide sequences was sequenced per donor, of which 15% to 20% were non-productive. General conclusions and limits of the study: When HLA alleles, especially DR and DQ, strongly co-occurred, attributing TCR associations to individual alleles was difficult. In a later analysis, several top co-occurrence clusters were reported to appear linked to parvovirus B19, influenza, CMV and Epstein-Barr virus. The sequencing pipeline was judged likely to have produced a cluster of highly shared sequence variants as a technical artifact. According to a later genetic analysis, donors in an Asian-associated ancestry cluster had fewer N-insertions in productive TCRs than the approximately 670-donor mean. In a later analysis, the rate of TCR association differed among HLA loci, with DRB1 alleles having the most associated TCRs and HLA-C alleles having the fewest. The authors suggested that the approach could potentially be generalized to other disease states and immunological phenotypes. A further reported finding was that TCR beta sequences accurately predicted the HLA-A and HLA-B alleles for most subjects in the first cohort. An association between a missense DCLRE1C variant and V-gene and J-gene trimming of TCR beta chains was found in a later genetic analysis and replicated in an independent cohort. Because the 87-base-pair reads could not distinguish some IMGT-functional V segments, including TRBV6-2 and TRBV6-3, those segments were excluded. In a later analysis, some 18,000 TCR beta sequences were associated with specific HLA alleles at a false discovery rate of 0.05. Only TCR beta chains were sequenced in this cohort, and the absence of alpha or paired-chain data limited detectable features. The study gave a list of about 170 TCR beta chains associated with cytomegalovirus. In an earlier analysis of approximately 600 of the donors, most TCR beta V segments were observed in productive rearrangements about 87% or about 30% of the time, broadly matching IMGT annotations. A later analysis found that most CMV-associated TCR beta chains appeared HLA-restricted, with HLA associations seemingly driven largely by CMV exposure. HLA typing was unavailable for some donors at each locus, so association tests used only the typed subset. Most TCR sequences were seen in very few donors, while some public TCRs were found in many individuals. Roughly uniform sequencing depth across donors was assumed in presence/absence analyses, although this assumption may not hold. The classifier was reported to diagnose cytomegalovirus status with high specificity and sensitivity in both the original cohort and the validation cohort. In a later analysis, HLA-associated TCR beta chains were found to be more clonally expanded and to have lower generation probabilities than equally common non-associated chains. Linkage disequilibrium might explain the correlated functional status among segregating V segments, but an unknown experimental factor could not be ruled out. Three of the identified cytomegalovirus-associated TCR beta chains were confirmed in vitro to be specific for cytomegalovirus antigens. Immune exposure information for the cohort was limited to CMV serostatus. Because counts were too low, 15 to 20 rarely observed V segments, including chromosome 9 orphons, were excluded from the earlier analysis of around 590 of the donors.

Library preparation used the immunoSEQ multiplex PCR assay. For the multiplex PCR, a mixture combining 60 forward primers for TCR Vbeta segments and 13 reverse primers for TCR Jbeta segments was used. A multiplex PCR assay on genomic DNA amplified the CDR3 region of rearranged TCR beta genes. The Illumina HiSeq System was used to sequence the amplified TCR beta libraries as 87-base-pair reads. For the original study's pipeline: Across the 700 or so repertoires, a later analysis counted 75 million to 90 million unique TCR beta chains, some 11 million of which were shared by at least two donors. Raw reads were error-corrected and collapsed into unique sequences with a nearest-neighbor algorithm that merged closely related sequences to remove PCR and sequencing errors. V, D and J gene segments were assigned by aligning CDR3 sequences to IMGT reference sequences. For a sequence to be retained, at least a six-nucleotide match to both a V gene segment and a J gene segment was required. Rearrangements were classified as productive when the CDR3 lacked stop codons and remained in frame with V and J, and all other rearrangements were classified as non-productive. Following IMGT convention, CDR3 was defined as the stretch from the second conserved V-encoded cysteine to the conserved J-encoded phenylalanine. Sequences without an unambiguous match to a single V gene segment were excluded from the earlier analysis of several hundred of the donors. An earlier analysis of about 600 of the donors called V segments functional above 56.7% productive rearrangements and segregating when the between-donor standard deviation exceeded 5%. A statistical classification framework was developed to diagnose cytomegalovirus status using the catalog of TCR beta chain sequences. In a later analysis, TCR nucleotide sequences were compared against IMGT/GENE-DB human TR gene sequences so that V and J genes could be assigned. In a later analysis, CDR3 sequences and most-parsimonious VDJ recombination scenarios were assigned using the TCRdist pipeline. A later analysis defined each TCR beta chain by its CDR3 amino acid sequence plus V-gene family, and excluded reads lacking a unique V-gene family. To address suspected cross-contamination and a sequencing artifact, a later analysis removed roughly 580 highly shared, low-generation-probability nucleotide sequences. In a later analysis, a clonal expansion index was calculated for each public chain from normalized within-repertoire ranks of inferred template counts. In a later analysis, generation probabilities were computed with a VDJ recombination model fitted to out-of-frame rearrangements, and the resulting probabilities were checked against IGoR. Hypergeometric tests were used in a later analysis to score TCR-TCR, TCR-HLA and TCR-CMV co-occurrence, with a repertoire-size bias correction applied to the TCR pairs. A later analysis estimated false discovery rates by permuting HLA or CMV assignments 20 times. A later analysis grouped co-occurring TCRs with DBSCAN, adding TCRdist sequence similarity when clustering within HLA-allele-positive subsets. For co-occurrence clustering, repertoires with fewer than 30,000 or more than 120,000 public chains were excluded, along with roughly 5 repertoires with anomalous nucleotide sharing. The table comes from immuneACCESS by way of TCRdb, which keeps in-frame sequences with V and J called. Part of the clones is missing from these tables; in studies checked, under half for an unresolved V gene and the rest for unknown reasons. V, J and clone size are those of that table, while D and trimming were read from the DNA. The sample data list around 130,000 clones, and approximately 69% of these were observed just once. In total, the top ten clones hold 6.6% of the sample.

Inclusive of the bounding cysteine and phenylalanine, the CDR3 is 15 residues long. The CDR3 DNA has 45 bases and is translated from base 1. The germline V gene supplies CDR1 MNHNS and CDR2 SASEGT. Trimming at the junction amounts to 3 bases on V and 5 bases on J, and the germline ends lie 16 bases apart. The cohort consisted of 650 to 850 healthy bone marrow donors. Cohort members were all nominally healthy when sampled, although unrecorded immune exposures were likely present. The donor was CMV seropositive and belonged to the group of some 290 seropositive cohort members. Every donor gave a peripheral blood sample, and the peripheral blood mononuclear cells from that sample were used for TCR beta sequencing. Genomic DNA was extracted from the blood cell samples with the Qiagen DNeasy Blood Extraction Kit.

The sequence links TRBV6-1 to TRBJ2-5; tentative D gene TRBD2, with 6 bases matching. This TCR was recovered from a man aged 35-49 years in good health and CMV-seropositive. Sequencing used PBMCs. Here the CDR3 is given as CASSETPGDRETQYF. DNA sequence: TGTGCCAGCAGTGAGACACCGGGGGATCGGGAGACCCAGTACTTC.